This paragraph reports one T cell receptor (beta chain). The antigen remains unidentified. This record comes from a study of OX40 agonist ivuxolimab in advanced cancers. Study observations and caveats: CD8+ T cells showed, on average, more clonal expansion than CD4+ cells.

Measured with immunoSEQ multiplex PCR; TCRdb has only the in-frame clones, and not every one. Counted here are almost 45,000 clones, roughly 88% occurring once; the ten biggest clones make up roughly 18%. V lost 4 bases and J lost 1; bases outside the gene matches: 10. CDR3 length equals 19 residues. Germline CDR1 LGHNA, CDR2 YSLEER. The specimen comprised CD4+ or CD8+ T cells sorted from blood, sampled in a trial of the OX40 agonist ivuxolimab. This TCR derives from an adult with an advanced solid tumor such as melanoma, head and neck, liver or kidney cancer. The chain is built from TRBV4-3 and TRBJ2-4; 13 bases are a match to TRBD2. The CDR3 nucleotides read TGCGCCAGCAGCCCGGGACTAGCGGGGACAGGGGCTGCCAAAAACATTCAGTACTTC. This gives the protein CASSPGLAGTGAAKNIQYF.